The sequence of this T cell receptor (beta chain) was determined in a study of shared clonotypes between healthy human individuals. For this clone: The same CDR3 arises from other DNA sequences in this sample as well.

Researchers divided each subset's genomic DNA evenly across several immunoSEQ plates. The data were produced by immunoSEQ multiplex PCR, yet TCRdb's version contains in-frame clones alone and is incomplete. The sample has some 500,000 clones, around 96% seen once. Germline V gives CDR1 MNHNY, CDR2 SVGAGI (reference sequence). The CDR3 covers 13 residues. V shed 3 bases and J shed 2 bases, with 8 bases lying between them. Input material: naive CD4+ T cells sorted from blood. Subset denoted: CD45RA+ positively selected. This receptor was obtained from a woman aged 30 to 39 in good health. The V gene is TRBV6-6, the J gene TRBJ2-7, with D perhaps TRBD2 (5 bases). CDR3 sequence reads: CASSYRGTYEQYF. DNA of the CDR3: TGTGCCAGCAGTTATCGAGGGACCTACGAGCAGTACTTC.